Listed below are T cell receptor beta chains from one sample, sequenced in a study of T-cell reconstitution after alpha-beta-depleted transplantation in children. TCRdb re-called the PCR reads with MiXCR, one entry per CDR3 protein. This table holds roughly 570,000 distinct CDR3 sequences, 27% found once. The starting material was PBMCs, obtained before TCRalphabeta/CD19-depleted stem cell transplant. Receptors originate from a boy in the first two years of life with Wiskott-Aldrich syndrome, due to receive a stem cell transplant. Both conserved end residues are part of each CDR3. A D gene is named only where the DNA matches it firmly. Where a row states a size, it is once, few, many or the class of an expanded clone; other rows omit it.

v_gene	j_gene	abundance	d_gene	CDR3aa	CDR3nt
TRBV7-3	TRBJ2-1	-	TRBD1	CASSLGDRAYYNEQFF	TGTGCCAGCAGCTTAGGGGACAGGGCCTACTACAATGAGCAGTTCTTC
TRBV5-1	TRBJ2-7	few	-	CASSLVSGASYEQYF	TGCGCCAGCAGCTTGGTATCTGGGGCCAGCTACGAGCAGTACTTC
TRBV9	TRBJ2-5	few	TRBD2	CASSVGGLAGQETQYF	TGTGCCAGCAGCGTAGGGGGACTAGCGGGACAAGAGACCCAGTACTTC
TRBV5-1	TRBJ2-1	-	-	CASSPGLHMVSYNEQFF	TGCGCCAGCAGCCCGGGACTCCACATGGTATCCTACAATGAGCAGTTCTTC
TRBV5-5	TRBJ2-1	-	-	CASSLGTNSYNEQFF	TGTGCCAGCAGCTTGGGGACAAATTCCTACAATGAGCAGTTCTTC
TRBV20-1	TRBJ2-5	few	-	CSASSELVQETQYF	TGCAGTGCTAGTAGCGAACTAGTCCAAGAGACCCAGTACTTC
TRBV5-1	TRBJ2-5	-	TRBD1	CASSPLGTGIETQYF	TGCGCCAGCAGCCCCCTCGGGACAGGGATAGAGACCCAGTACTTC
TRBV7-2	TRBJ2-3	-	-	CASSSDSHQRAQYF	TGTGCCAGCAGCTCGGACTCCCACCAGCGCGCGCAGTATTTT
TRBV20-1	TRBJ1-4	-	-	CSVSDREKLFF	TGCAGTGTTTCTGACAGGGAAAAACTGTTTTTT
TRBV5-1	TRBJ2-2	-	TRBD1	CASGLGQPINTGELFF	TGCGCCAGCGGACTGGGACAGCCAATAAACACCGGGGAGCTGTTTTTT
TRBV5-1	TRBJ2-7	-	TRBD2	CASSSRLAAYEQYF	TGCGCCAGCAGCTCAAGGCTAGCGGCCTACGAGCAGTACTTC
TRBV20-1	TRBJ2-1	-	TRBD2	CSASGTSVYNEQFF	TGCAGTGCTTCCGGGACTAGCGTATACAATGAGCAGTTCTTC
TRBV20-1	TRBJ1-5	-	-	CSATPDHNQPQHF	TGCAGTGCTACCCCGGATCACAATCAGCCCCAGCATTTT
TRBV20-1	TRBJ1-1	few	-	CSAARGTNPEAFF	TGCAGTGCTGCCCGGGGGACGAACCCTGAAGCTTTCTTT
TRBV5-1	TRBJ2-4	-	-	CASSLEAGGGIQYF	TGCGCCAGCAGCTTGGAGGCAGGGGGAGGCATTCAGTACTTC
TRBV10-3	TRBJ2-1	-	TRBD2	CAISPTSGNEQFF	TGTGCCATCAGTCCCACTAGCGGCAATGAGCAGTTCTTC
TRBV7-9	TRBJ1-2	-	-	CASSLRGRGDENYGYTF	TGTGCCAGCAGCTTACGGGGTAGAGGGGACGAGAACTATGGCTACACCTTC